The source of this TCR beta chain is a study of Ad26.COV2.S vaccination and SARS-CoV-2 variants. Study context: Donor was in the COV1001 Ad26.COV2.S trial arm. Study-level points and caveats: The placebo group had lower spike-specific TCR breadth than the vaccine recipients did. Following vaccination, spike-specific CD8+ and CD4+ T cell responses reportedly exhibited substantial breadth.

Using immunoSEQ multiplex PCR, the repertoire was profiled, and TCRdb retains in-frame clones only, with some absent. Of hundreds of thousands of clones listed, 83% are singletons. Trimming left V 0 bases short and J 1 base short, with 9 bases between. The CDR3 contains 15 residues. Germline V gene sequence: CDR1 MGHRA, CDR2 YSYEKL. About this clone: Its matching antigen is unknown.

Treatment: about 20 received Ad26.COV2.S at low or high dose, single or two shots; 5 received placebo; per-sample allocation not given. Sampling happened 63 days after the first vaccine or placebo injection. A Boston adult aged 18-55 years was the donor. The TCR sequence derives from a person aged 18-60 years who received the Ad26.COV2.S COVID-19 vaccine or a placebo. The chain links TRBV4-1 to TRBJ1-1; D is undetermined. Material: peripheral blood, obtained in a trial of Ad26.COV2.S vaccine versus placebo. CDR3 sequence: CASSQDSLWNTEAFF. The CDR3 DNA reads TGCGCCAGCAGCCAAGATAGTTTATGGAACACTGAAGCTTTCTTT.